Below are 30 T cell receptor beta chains sequenced from a single sample in a study of tumor-infiltrating lymphocytes in primary liver carcinoma. Making TCR beta cDNA involved approximately 530 ng total RNA and a constant-region primer. ARM-PCR was slightly modified, and three nested multiplex PCR rounds with it gave rise to the TCR beta libraries. The first two PCR rounds used TRBV1-TRBV30 primers with a Cbeta primer, 10 cycles each. A single record per CDR3 protein comes from TCRdb applying MiXCR to the multiplex PCR reads. The data contain around 99,000 distinct CDR3 sequences, about 70% of them seen just once; the ten biggest clones take up 27%. Between roughly 20 and 31 mg of unsorted bulk tissue served as the source from which RNA and DNA were co-extracted. The sequencing input was tumor-adjacent normal liver tissue. These receptor sequences come from a man aged 35 to 55 with primary liver carcinoma and hepatitis B virus infection.

On this clonotype: The CDR3 carries no conserved terminal phenylalanine or tryptophan, so it likely arises from a read error. The rearrangement links TRBV2 to TRBJ2-7, with 11 bases matching TRBD2. The CDR3 has 15 residues. Per germline, CDR1 SNHLY and CDR2 FYNNEI. CDR3 sequence (DNA): TGTGACAGCAGTTTGACTAGCGGGGCCTCCTACGAGCAGTACATC. It is translated as CDSSLTSGASYEQYI.

This rearrangement joins TRBV12-3 or TRBV12-4 to TRBJ2-2, with TRBD1 identical over 7 bases. The length of the CDR3 is 12 residues. This CDR3 reads CTSSTGAGELFF. The CDR3 nucleotides read TGTACAAGCAGCACAGGGGCCGGGGAGCTGTTTTTT.

A note on this clonotype: It may be a read error: a sequence one base away is much more abundant. V usage is TRBV7-8 and J usage is TRBJ2-2; D not resolved. The CDR3 length is 14 residues. CDR1 is SGHVS and CDR2 is FQNEAQ in the germline V gene. With 5 bases removed from V and 1 base from J, the gap between germline ends came to 8 bases. For the CDR3, the DNA is TGTGCCAGCAGCAATAGTGGGAACACCGGGGAGCTGTTTTTT. Translated: CASSNSGNTGELFF.

Turning to this clonotype: This could be a read error, since a much larger clone is one nucleotide away. The J gene is TRBJ2-3, the V gene TRBV10-1; 9 bases are shared with TRBD2. Germline V CDR1 and CDR2: WNHNN, SYGVQD (reference sequence). The CDR3 has 15 residues. CDR3 coding DNA: TGCGGCAGCAGTGGGGCGGGAGGGCCGAGAGATACGCAGTATTTT. Residues: CGSSGAGGPRDTQYF.

This clonotype was picked up many times. This rearrangement joins TRBV5-1 to TRBJ1-2, with TRBD1 as a possible D gene (5 bases). The length of the CDR3 is 13 residues. Trimming cost V 3 bases and J 6 bases, with 12 bases left between them. Germline lookup yields CDR1 SGHRS and CDR2 YFSETQ. CDR3 nucleotide sequence: TGCGCCAGCAGCTCGGACATTGAGAATGGCTACACCTTC. Its protein product is CASSSDIENGYTF.

Concerning this clonotype: The CDR3 does not end in the conserved phenylalanine or tryptophan, so this is likely a read error. The chain carries TRBV11-2 and TRBJ2-5; 10 nucleotides line up with TRBD2. This CDR3 has 16 amino acids. CDR1 is SGHAT and CDR2 is FQNNGV in the germline V gene. CDR3 residues: CASSSSGRMYQETQYL. CDR3 coding DNA: TGTGCCAGTAGCTCTAGCGGGAGAATGTACCAAGAGACCCAGTACTTA.

The V call is TRBV29-1, the J call TRBJ2-1; 9 bases fit TRBD1. The germline V gene encodes CDR1 SQVTM and CDR2 ANQGSEA. J lost 12 bases, V lost 7 bases, and 16 bases had no gene match. The CDR3 spans 14 residues. The CDR3 nucleotides read TGCAGCGGATTGCCAAGACAGGGGGTGGATGGGCAGTTCTTC. Translating gives CSGLPRQGVDGQFF.

In its sample, this clonotype was seen once. The V and J genes are TRBV29-1 and TRBJ2-7; 10 bases line up with TRBD2. Germline CDR1 and CDR2: SQVTM and ANQGSEA. CDR3 length: 15 residues. J lost 4 bases, V lost 0 bases, and 6 bases had no gene match. This chain's CDR3 is CSVEEVAGGVYEQYF. In nucleotides, the CDR3 is TGCAGCGTTGAAGAGGTAGCGGGAGGAGTATACGAGCAGTACTTC.

A remark on this clonotype: The conserved phenylalanine or tryptophan normally closing the CDR3 is absent here, so this likely arose from a read error. It is unclear where the CDR3 begins or ends on the DNA, so no DNA is shown, and the CDR3 is as TCRdb lists it. The V call is TRBV10-3, the J call TRBJ2-1; the DNA was not used to check the table's D call, TRBD2. CDR1 and CDR2 (germline): ENHRY, SYGVKD. The CDR3 is 17 residues long, counting both termini. CDR3 sequence reads: CAISDDSGTGSYNEHFY.

The chain has TRBV4-1 and TRBJ1-1, with 7 nucleotides matching TRBD1. The V gene end was trimmed by 6 bases and the J gene end by 2 bases; junction bases not matched to a gene: 15. The CDR3 runs to 17 residues. The germline CDR1 and CDR2 sequences are MGHRA and YSYEKL. The chain's CDR3 is CASSHEKTGVSNTEAFF. CDR3 coding DNA: TGCGCCAGCAGTCATGAAAAAACAGGGGTATCTAACACTGAAGCTTTCTTT.

The rearrangement uses TRBV29-1 and TRBJ1-1; no clear D. This CDR3 contains 13 residues. Germline CDR1 SQVTM, CDR2 ANQGSEA. V was cut by 7 bases and J by 2 bases, with 14 bases left in between. CDR3 sequence reads: CSEASGRNTEAFF. The CDR3 DNA is TGCAGCGAGGCCTCGGGAAGAAACACTGAAGCTTTCTTT.

The chain uses TRBV29-1 and TRBJ2-7, with D uncertain. CDR1 SQVTM and CDR2 ANQGSEA come from the germline V gene. Trimming removed 3 bases at V and 9 bases at J, with 18 bases between. The CDR3 spans 13 residues. CDR3 in DNA: TGCAGCGTTGAGGGGTCGTCAGCAAACGGGCAGTACTTC. This codes for CSVEGSSANGQYF.

The J gene is TRBJ2-2, the V gene TRBV6-5, with unresolved D. V lost 11 bases and J 4 bases, leaving 17 bases between the germline ends. CDR3 size: 14 residues. Germline loops: CDR1 MNHEY, CDR2 SVGAGI. Here the CDR3 reads CAYSYWASTGELFF. CDR3 sequence (DNA): TGTGCCTACAGTTACTGGGCATCCACCGGGGAGCTGTTTTTT.

On this clonotype itself: A read error is possible here, since a much larger clone lies one base away. This chain links TRBV6-5 with TRBJ2-7, with 7 bases aligning to TRBD2. The CDR3 consists of 14 residues. Germline V gene data show CDR1 as MNHEY and CDR2 as SVGAGI. V shed 4 bases and J 10 bases; nucleotides not matched to a gene: 13. CDR3 sequence reads: CASSSSGRRADQYF. CDR3 DNA: TGTGCCAGCAGTTCCTCCGGGAGGCGGGCCGATCAGTACTTC.

In regard to this clonotype: Its ends do not fully match the called genes, so a read error is possible. This chain connects TRBV5-1 to TRBJ2-1; D is uncertain. Germline V lookup: CDR1 SGHRS, CDR2 YFSETQ. There are 14 residues in the CDR3. The CDR3 loop is CANSLAERGNEQFF. CDR3 nucleotide sequence: TGCGCCAACAGCTTGGCCGAGCGTGGGAATGAGCAATTCTTC. Using reference TRBV5-1 and TRBJ2-1 for the parts outside the CDR3, the full variable domain is KAGVTQTPRYLIKTRGQQVTLSCSPISGHRSVSWYQQTPGQGLQFLFEYFSETQRNKGNFPGRFSGRQFSNSRSEMNVSTLELGDSALYLCANSLAERGNEQFFGPGTRLTVL.

Regarding this clonotype: Because it lacks the conserved phenylalanine or tryptophan at the end, this CDR3 is likely a read error. The CDR3 DNA reads as TGCAGCGCCGGGGATAGGGGAGACCTGGACTATGGCTACACCCTC. It specifies CSAGDRGDLDYGYTL. V and J are TRBV29-1 and TRBJ1-2, with D perhaps matching TRBD1 (5 bases). V lost 7 bases and J lost 3, with 21 bases in between. The CDR3 spans 15 residues. Germline CDR1 reads SQVTM; CDR2 reads ANQGSEA.

This clonotype was seen repeatedly, ten times or more. This chain joins TRBV6-2 or TRBV6-3 and TRBJ2-4, with D perhaps matching TRBD2 (6 bases). This CDR3 is 18 amino acids long. The V gene's germline CDR1 is MNHEY and CDR2 SVGEGT. The V and J ends lost 0 bases and 0 bases respectively, with 15 bases between them. CDR3 amino acids: CASSYSIEGGGAKNIQYF. DNA of the CDR3: TGTGCCAGCAGTTACTCGATAGAGGGAGGAGGAGCCAAAAACATTCAGTACTTC.

Worth noting for this clonotype: A much larger clone differs by one base, so this may be a read error. V usage is TRBV29-1 and J usage is TRBJ2-1; TRBD1 agrees at 7 bases. This CDR3 region has 13 residues. The germline V gene encodes CDR1 SQVTM and CDR2 ANQGSEA. The junction had 9 bases not matched to a gene; V was cut back by 8 bases and J by 5 bases. Written as DNA, the CDR3 is TGCAGCCTTGTAGGACAGGTCCACAATGAGCAGTTCTTC. As protein: CSLVGQVHNEQFF.

Concerning this clonotype: A much bigger clone sits one base away, suggesting this may be a read error. V gene TRBV6-4 combines with J gene TRBJ2-1, with TRBD1 matching over 8 bases. Germline-derived CDR1 and CDR2 are MRHNA and SNTAGT. The V segment lost 7 bases and the J segment 9 bases; nucleotides outside the gene matches: 11. This CDR3 comprises 14 residues. CDR3 amino acids: CASKPGQDFIEQFF. The CDR3 DNA sequence: TGTGCCAGCAAACCGGGACAGGACTTCATTGAGCAGTTCTTC.

The chain couples TRBV28 to TRBJ2-7; D call uncertain. CDR3 size: 13 residues. The germline V gene encodes CDR1 MDHEN and CDR2 SYDVKM. V dropped 5 bases and J dropped 6 bases, with 14 bases sitting between them. Written as DNA, the CDR3 is TGTGCCAGCAGTATTAAAAGAGGCTCCGAGCAGTACTTC. It yields the protein CASSIKRGSEQYF.

Remarks on this clonotype: At one of its ends the junction is not consistent with the germline gene, which may arise from a read error. In DNA form, the CDR3 reads TGTACCAGCAGCAGGGAACAGAACACAGGGGAGCTGTTTTTT. This gives the protein CTSSREQNTGELFF. The V and J genes are TRBV6-5 and TRBJ2-2; TRBD1 is a possible D gene (5 bases). Per the germline V gene, CDR1 is MNHEY and CDR2 is SVGAGI. This CDR3 is built from 14 residues.

Remarks on this clonotype: Relative to the germline gene, one junction end is altered; a read error may explain this. The chain combines TRBV11-2 with TRBJ1-2; 7 bases fit TRBD1. The CDR3 totals 15 residues. Germline assignment: CDR1 SGHAT and CDR2 FQNNGV. CDR3 nucleotides: TGTGCCAGCAGCTGGGACAGTGGGCCGCCCAGAGGCTACACTTTC. Its protein product is CASSWDSGPPRGYTF.

This clonotype was seen a single time. The rearrangement joins TRBV5-5 to TRBJ2-1, with D possibly TRBD1 on 5 matching bases. V lost 4 bases to trimming and J lost 6 bases, with 14 bases between them. CDR1 and CDR2 from the germline V gene are SGHKS and YYEKEE (reference sequence). This CDR3 has 14 residues. In DNA form, the CDR3 reads TGTGCCAGCAGCAAGGCGACAGTGAGCAATGAGCAGTTCTTC. Its protein product is CASSKATVSNEQFF.

This rearrangement joins TRBV29-1 to TRBJ2-3; 9 nucleotides match TRBD2. The CDR3 consists of 16 residues. The V segment lost 0 bases and the J segment 12 bases; nucleotides outside the gene matches: 16. The germline CDR1 and CDR2 sequences are SQVTM and ANQGSEA. The CDR3 region is CSVEDLAGETPGAQYF. The DNA for the CDR3 is TGCAGCGTTGAAGATTTAGCGGGAGAAACCCCGGGAGCTCAGTATTTT.

This clonotype was detected ten times or more. This sequence joins TRBV4-2 and TRBJ2-7; TRBD2 aligns across 9 bases. The V segment lost 0 bases and the J segment 3 bases; nucleotides outside the gene matches: 6. CDR3 length: 16 residues. In germline, CDR1 is LGHNA, CDR2 YNFKEQ. The CDR3 sequence is CASSQDGRTSDYEQYF. DNA of the CDR3: TGTGCCAGCAGCCAAGATGGGCGGACTAGCGACTACGAGCAGTACTTC.

This clonotype was detected a few times. This may come from a read error, since a much larger clone is one base off. V usage is TRBV12-3 or TRBV12-4 and J usage is TRBJ2-1; 9 bases align to TRBD2. CDR3 length equals 17 residues. The CDR3 loop is CASSLLSGRTGNNGQFF. Here the CDR3 DNA reads TGTGCCAGCAGTCTACTTAGCGGGAGAACGGGTAACAATGGGCAGTTCTTC.

As for this clonotype: One end of the junction varies from germline; a read error may be responsible. The V gene is TRBV10-2, the J gene TRBJ2-1; D might be TRBD1 (6 bases). CDR1 WSHSY and CDR2 SAAADI come from the germline V gene. The CDR3 has 13 residues. CDR3 sequence reads: CVSRGPHNNEQFF. DNA of the CDR3: TGCGTCAGCAGGGGACCGCATAACAATGAGCAGTTCTTC.

Regarding this clonotype: It may be a read error: a sequence one base away is much more abundant. The rearrangement links TRBV30 to TRBJ2-7; 9 bases are shared with TRBD1. After removal of 8 bases from V and 6 bases from J, the junction contained 5 bases not matched to a gene. Per the germline V gene, CDR1 is GTSNPN and CDR2 is SVGIG (reference sequence). The CDR3 is made up of 11 amino acids. CDR3 residues: CARGTGTEQYF. Here the CDR3 DNA reads TGTGCCCGGGGGACAGGGACCGAGCAGTACTTC.

The genes are TRBV11-1 and TRBJ1-6; TRBD1 is a possible D gene (5 bases). Germline CDR1 and CDR2: SGHAT and FQDESV (reference sequence). The CDR3 extends over 14 amino acids. Trimming stripped 4 bases from V and 5 bases from J, with 9 bases between. The CDR3 here is CASSCRVNNSPLHF. CDR3 nucleotides: TGTGCCAGCAGCTGCAGGGTAAATAATTCACCCCTCCACTTT.

Notes on this clonotype: With a much larger clone just one base away, this may be a read error. The chain recombines TRBV2 with TRBJ2-1; 10 nucleotides agree with TRBD2. Germline V CDR1 and CDR2: SNHLY, FYNNEI. The CDR3 consists of 14 residues. The junction had 5 bases not matched to a gene; V was cut back by 6 bases and J by 6 bases. CDR3 in amino acids: CASRGTSACNEQFF. The CDR3, as DNA: TGTGCCAGCAGGGGGACTAGCGCCTGCAATGAGCAGTTCTTC. Combining the CDR3 with reference TRBV2 and TRBJ2-1 gives the whole variable domain EPEVTQTPSHQVTQMGQEVILRCVPISNHLYFYWYRQILGQKVEFLVSFYNNEISEKSEIFDDQFSVERPDGSNFTLKIRSTKLEDSAMYFCASRGTSACNEQFFGPGTRLTVL.